The subject of this entry is one TCR beta chain. These data originate in a study of blood T cell repertoires in COVID-19. Germline V lookup: CDR1 MNHEY, CDR2 SVGAGI. CDR3 size: 15 residues. Trimming removed 6 bases from V and 2 bases from J, with 17 bases in between. Data came from immunoSEQ multiplex PCR; TCRdb stores just in-frame clones and leaves some out. The data show just under 95,000 clones, approximately 80% seen once. J is TRBJ2-7 and V is TRBV6-5; D may be TRBD2 (7 bases). Sample: peripheral blood. This TCR was sampled from a human donor in a cohort sampled during active COVID-19. Here the CDR3 reads CASRRGGGPTYEQYF. Here the CDR3 DNA reads TGTGCCAGCAGGAGGGGAGGGGGTCCCACCTACGAGCAGTACTTC.